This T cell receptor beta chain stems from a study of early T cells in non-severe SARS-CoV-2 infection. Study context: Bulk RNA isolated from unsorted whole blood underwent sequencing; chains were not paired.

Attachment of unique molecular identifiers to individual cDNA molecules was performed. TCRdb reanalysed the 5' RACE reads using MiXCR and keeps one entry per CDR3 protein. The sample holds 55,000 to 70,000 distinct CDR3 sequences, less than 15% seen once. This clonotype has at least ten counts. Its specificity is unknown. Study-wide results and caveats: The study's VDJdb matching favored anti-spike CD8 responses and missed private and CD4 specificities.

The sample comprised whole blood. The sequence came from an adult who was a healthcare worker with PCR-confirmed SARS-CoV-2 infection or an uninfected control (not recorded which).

CDR3 in DNA: TGTGCTAGTGGCTCTACAGGGATTAACACCGGGGAGCTGTTTTTT. Translating it yields CASGSTGINTGELFF. The V and J genes are TRBV12-5 and TRBJ2-2; tentatively, D is TRBD1 (6 bases). The germline gives CDR1 LGHNT, CDR2 FRNRAP. V dropped 6 bases and J dropped 2 bases, with 13 bases sitting between them. CDR3 length: 15 amino acids.